These 29 T cell receptor beta chains originate from one sample sequenced in a study of blood T cell repertoires in COVID-19. The data were produced by immunoSEQ multiplex PCR, yet TCRdb's version contains in-frame clones alone and is incomplete. The sample records about 87,000 clones, over 75% being singletons. Sequencing was done on a sample of peripheral blood. The receptors were gathered from a woman at least 80 years old with COVID-19, enrolled during active disease.

The V gene is TRBV6-1, the J gene TRBJ2-3, with 10 bases fitting TRBD2. CDR3 size: 16 residues. Germline values: CDR1 MNHNS, CDR2 SASEGT. Trimming at V came to 2 bases and at J to 0 bases, leaving 2 bases not matched to a gene. As DNA, the CDR3 is TGTGCCAGCAGTGAATTGACTAGCGGGAGCACAGATACGCAGTATTTT. It specifies CASSELTSGSTDTQYF.

J is TRBJ1-5 and V is TRBV19; D call uncertain. Trimming took 5 bases from V and 0 from J, leaving 14 bases between them. Germline values: CDR1 LNHDA, CDR2 SQIVND (reference sequence). The CDR3 is 16 amino acids. CDR3 DNA: TGTGCCAGTAGTCAGGCCGGTAGATATAGCAATCAGCCCCAGCATTTT. Translation gives CASSQAGRYSNQPQHF.

The rearrangement uses TRBV7-2 and TRBJ2-3; 11 bases line up with TRBD2. The CDR3 contains 17 residues. Germline V CDR1 and CDR2: SGHTA, FQGNSA. V gave up 1 base and J gave up 5 bases; unmatched junction bases: 8. The DNA for the CDR3 is TGTGCCAGCAGCTTAGACCCTAGCGGGGGGCGTAGAGATACGCAGTATTTT. This encodes CASSLDPSGGRRDTQYF.

This clone was recorded a few times. The CDR3 reads CASSSVQYSGYTF. The DNA for the CDR3 is TGTGCCAGCAGTTCCGTACAATATTCCGGCTACACCTTC. This chain uses TRBV28 with TRBJ1-2; D is unclear. V was cut by 4 bases and J by 8 bases, with 14 bases left in between. The length of the CDR3 is 13 residues. Germline CDR1 reads MDHEN; CDR2 reads SYDVKM.

This clone occurred a few times. The chain couples TRBV19 to TRBJ2-6; D may be TRBD2 (6 bases). CDR1 LNHDA and CDR2 SQIVND come from the germline V gene (reference sequence). V was pared by 3 bases and J by 12 bases, with 24 bases between. The CDR3 extends over 17 amino acids. Written as DNA, the CDR3 is TGTGCCAGTAGTATTGAGGGAGGACCGGCGACACATTCCGTCCTGACTTTC. As protein: CASSIEGGPATHSVLTF.

This rearrangement joins TRBV18 to TRBJ1-2; D unclear. CDR1 is KGHSH, CDR2 LQKENI, per germline. The CDR3 totals 13 residues. The V and J ends lost 3 bases and 8 bases respectively, with 13 bases between them. CDR3 residues: CASSPTGLWGYTF. CDR3 in DNA: TGTGCCAGCTCACCCACGGGGTTGTGGGGCTACACCTTC.

The chain uses TRBV25-1 and TRBJ2-5, with 13 bases that match TRBD2. The CDR3 is 14 amino acids. Germline CDR1 is MGHDK and CDR2 is SYGVNS. The V gene end was trimmed by 8 bases and the J gene end by 6 bases; junction bases not matched to a gene: 6. CDR3 sequence (DNA): TGTGCCAGCCGACTAGCGGGGGGTGAACAGACCCAGTACTTC. As protein: CASRLAGGEQTQYF.

The chain joins TRBV30 to TRBJ1-2, with a weak D call TRBD1 (5 bases). The V gene lost 7 bases and the J gene lost 1 base, with 13 bases spanning the gap. Looked up from germline, CDR1 is GTSNPN and CDR2 is SVGIG (reference sequence). This CDR3 contains 13 residues. The CDR3 loop reads CASGLGGNYGYTF. The CDR3 bases are TGTGCCTCGGGACTCGGGGGTAACTATGGCTACACCTTC. Complete variable domain (other parts from reference TRBV30 and TRBJ1-2): SQTIHQWPATLVQPVGSPLSLECTVEGTSNPNLYWYRQAAGRGLQLLFYSVGIGQISSEVPQNLSASRPQDRQFILSSKKLLLSDSGFYLCASGLGGNYGYTFGSGTRLTVV.

This clone has more than one count but fewer than ten. The J gene is TRBJ2-2, the V gene TRBV4-1, with D uncertain. CDR1 is MGHRA and CDR2 is YSYEKL in the germline V gene. The CDR3 is 17 residues long. Trimming took off 0 bases at V and 6 bases at J, with 17 bases between the two ends. The CDR3 DNA sequence: TGCGCCAGCAGCCAAGAAGTAACGGCTCCAGAGGCCGGGGAGCTGTTTTTT. The encoded protein is CASSQEVTAPEAGELFF.

This chain joins TRBV15 and TRBJ1-1; D is unresolved. The CDR3 contains 13 residues. Germline V gives CDR1 LNHNV, CDR2 YYDKDF (reference sequence). V was cut by 1 base and J by 1 base, with 4 bases left in between. The CDR3 DNA sequence: TGTGCCACCAGCAGAGCCCAGAACACTGAAGCTTTCTTT. The encoded protein is CATSRAQNTEAFF.

This clone occurred a few times. The chain employs TRBV15 and TRBJ1-1; 9 nucleotides agree with TRBD1. Germline CDR1 reads LNHNV; CDR2 reads YYDKDF (reference sequence). V gave up 3 bases and J gave up 6 bases; unmatched junction bases: 8. This CDR3 contains 15 residues. CDR3 region: CATSRARTGVPEAFF. CDR3 DNA: TGTGCCACCAGCAGGGCCCGGACAGGGGTACCTGAAGCTTTCTTT.

The rearrangement joins TRBV1 to TRBJ1-4; TRBD1 was called by the table and not checked on the DNA. TRBV1 is a pseudogene locus. The CDR3 has 14 residues. The CDR3 protein is CTSSRQQGREKLFF. CDR3 nucleotides: TGCACCAGCAGCCGACAACAGGGTCGGGAAAAACTGTTTTTT.

This chain connects TRBV5-4 to TRBJ1-6, with D unresolved. CDR1 is SGHNT, CDR2 YYREEE, per germline (reference sequence). This CDR3 spans 14 amino acids. Trimming took 0 bases from V and 5 from J, leaving 6 bases between them. In DNA, the CDR3 is TGTGCCAGCAGCTTGGGACAAGATAATTCACCCCTCCACTTT. Amino acids: CASSLGQDNSPLHF.

CDR3 protein: CASSLGQGVETQYF. The CDR3 coding sequence is TGCGCCAGCAGCTTGGGACAGGGGGTTGAGACCCAGTACTTC. V gene TRBV5-1 combines with J gene TRBJ2-5, with TRBD1 matching 9 bases. The length of the CDR3 is 14 residues. V lost 0 bases and J lost 5; bases outside the gene matches: 2. CDR1 and CDR2 (germline): SGHRS, YFSETQ.

DNA for the CDR3: TGTGCCAGTAGTTTACAGGGGGCTTGGTCACCCCTCCACTTT. Translation: CASSLQGAWSPLHF. The chain couples TRBV19 to TRBJ1-6; TRBD1 aligns across 9 bases. Germline CDR1 and CDR2: LNHDA and SQIVND (reference sequence). This CDR3 has 14 amino acids. The ends lost 5 bases at V and 10 bases at J; junction bases unmatched: 6. The full variable domain, with the rest looked up from reference TRBV19 and TRBJ1-6, is DGGITQSPKYLFRKEGQNVTLSCEQNLNHDAMYWYRQDPGQGLRLIYYSQIVNDFQKGDIAEGYSVSREKKESFPLTVTSAQKNPTAFYLCASSLQGAWSPLHFGNGTRLTVT.

This clone was detected once. V and J are TRBV29-1 and TRBJ2-1, with D maybe TRBD1 (6 bases). Germline CDR1 SQVTM, CDR2 ANQGSEA. Trimming removed 0 bases at V and 9 bases at J, with 18 bases between. This CDR3 is built from 15 residues. CDR3 amino acids: CSVEDRQGLRGEQFF. The CDR3 coding sequence is TGCAGCGTTGAAGATAGGCAGGGGTTACGGGGTGAGCAGTTCTTC.

The J gene is TRBJ1-2, the V gene TRBV6-2 or TRBV6-3, with D possibly matching TRBD1 (6 bases). In germline, CDR1 is MNHEY, CDR2 SVGEGT. Between the trimmed V and J ends, which lost 2 bases and 8 bases, there was a span of 12 bases. The CDR3 is 13 amino acids. This chain's CDR3 is CASSYNRARGYTF. The CDR3 DNA follows: TGTGCCAGCAGTTACAACAGGGCACGGGGCTACACCTTC.

The chain joins TRBV6-5 to TRBJ1-4; D remains ambiguous. The CDR3 covers 13 residues. In germline, CDR1 is MNHEY, CDR2 SVGAGI. The V gene lost 5 bases and the J gene lost 3 bases, with 7 bases spanning the gap. In nucleotides, the CDR3 is TGTGCCAGCAGTCTCGGGTCTAATGAAAAACTGTTTTTT. Protein: CASSLGSNEKLFF.

This chain connects TRBV4-3 to TRBJ1-1, with unresolved D. The CDR3 spans 14 residues. V was trimmed by 0 bases and J by 4 bases, leaving 9 bases between them. In germline, CDR1 is LGHNA, CDR2 YSLEER. CDR3 amino acids: CASSQDREATEAFF. The CDR3, as DNA: TGCGCCAGCAGCCAAGATCGGGAGGCCACTGAAGCTTTCTTT.

The gene calls are TRBV10-3 and TRBJ2-5; 7 nucleotides align to TRBD2. Germline trimming cut 1 base from V and 1 base from J; bases unmatched to any gene: 0. This CDR3 comprises 14 residues. CDR1 ENHRY and CDR2 SYGVKD come from the germline V gene. The chain's CDR3 is CAISELAGQETQYF. CDR3 bases: TGTGCCATCAGTGAGTTAGCGGGCCAAGAGACCCAGTACTTC.

This rearrangement joins TRBV19 to TRBJ2-7; 9 nucleotides line up with TRBD2. Germline V gene data show CDR1 as LNHDA and CDR2 as SQIVND (reference sequence). The V gene end was trimmed by 2 bases and the J gene end by 6 bases; junction bases not matched to a gene: 5. The CDR3 is 14 amino acids. The CDR3 sequence is CASSISSGSVEQYF. The CDR3 DNA follows: TGTGCCAGTAGTATAAGTAGCGGGAGCGTCGAGCAGTACTTC. Filled out from reference TRBV19 and TRBJ2-7, the complete variable domain reads DGGITQSPKYLFRKEGQNVTLSCEQNLNHDAMYWYRQDPGQGLRLIYYSQIVNDFQKGDIAEGYSVSREKKESFPLTVTSAQKNPTAFYLCASSISSGSVEQYFGPGTRLTVT.

The V gene is TRBV6-2 or TRBV6-3, the J gene TRBJ2-2; TRBD2 aligns across 7 bases. V was clipped by 2 bases and J by 2 bases; unmatched bases: 11. CDR1 is MNHEY and CDR2 is SVGEGT in the germline V gene. The CDR3 has 18 amino acids. For the CDR3, the DNA is TGTGCCAGCAGTTACATCCCCGGGACTACCAGAAACACCGGGGAGCTGTTTTTT. Its protein product is CASSYIPGTTRNTGELFF.

This chain connects TRBV7-8 to TRBJ2-7, with D possibly matching TRBD1 (6 bases). Germline loops: CDR1 SGHVS, CDR2 FQNEAQ. The ends were cut back, 5 bases at V and 3 bases at J, with 14 bases in the middle. The CDR3 contains 14 residues. CDR3 DNA sequence: TGTGCCAGCAGCCTAGGGACATCTTACTACGAGCAGTACTTC. Its translation is CASSLGTSYYEQYF.

The rearrangement links TRBV3-1 (or the pseudogene TRBV3-2) to TRBJ2-3; D remains ambiguous. Germline-derived CDR1 and CDR2 are LGHDT and YNNKEL (reference sequence). The V end was cut by 6 bases, the J end by 0 bases, with 13 bases between. This CDR3 has 15 amino acids. The CDR3, as DNA: TGTGCCAGCAGAGACTGGGTAGCAAGCACAGATACGCAGTATTTT. Translation: CASRDWVASTDTQYF.

The genes are TRBV6-1 and TRBJ1-2; 8 nucleotides match TRBD1. Per the germline V gene, CDR1 is MNHNS and CDR2 is SASEGT. CDR3 size: 15 residues. The trim removed 1 base at V and 2 bases at J, leaving 3 bases unmatched. The CDR3 reads CASSEGTGWNYGYTF. CDR3 DNA: TGTGCCAGCAGTGAAGGGACAGGGTGGAACTATGGCTACACCTTC.

This clone has just a few counts. The rearrangement links TRBV6-5 to TRBJ2-3, with D hard to call. Trimming left V 8 bases short and J 2 bases short, with 11 bases between. Per the germline V gene, CDR1 is MNHEY and CDR2 is SVGAGI. This CDR3 spans 13 amino acids. CDR3 nucleotides: TGTGCCAGCCGGGTTACGAACACAGATACGCAGTATTTT. It encodes CASRVTNTDTQYF.

This chain links TRBV5-4 with TRBJ1-4; no clear D. Trimming pared 4 bases from V and 1 base from J, leaving 8 bases between. Germline CDR1 SGHNT, CDR2 YYREEE (reference sequence). The CDR3 length is 14 residues. As DNA, the CDR3 is TGTGCCAGCAGCGCCCCGGGAACTAATGAAAAACTGTTTTTT. Residues: CASSAPGTNEKLFF.

This clone was seen just once. The chain couples TRBV20-1 to TRBJ2-7; TRBD1 matches 9 bases. Losses at the gene ends were 7 bases for V and 6 bases for J; bases not matched to a gene: 4. The CDR3 length is 11 residues. The germline gives CDR1 DFQATT, CDR2 SNEGSKA (reference sequence). The CDR3 DNA reads as TGCAGTGGGTCGGACAGGGGCGAGCAGTACTTC. Translating gives CSGSDRGEQYF.

The chain uses TRBV12-3 or TRBV12-4 and TRBJ2-1; D is unresolved. The length of the CDR3 is 13 residues. Deletions cut 7 bases from V and 1 base from J, with 8 bases between. The DNA of the CDR3 is TGTGCCAGCACCCCAGATTCCTACAATGAGCAGTTCTTC. Protein: CASTPDSYNEQFF.